A single sample gave rise to the 22 T cell receptor beta chains below, sequenced in a study of pediatric ulcerative colitis. Clones were sequenced by immunoSEQ multiplex PCR, and TCRdb holds only the in-frame ones, with some missing. The profile covers about 36,000 clones, with 70% to 90% appearing a single time and more than 20% taken by the ten largest. Input material: blood. All receptors come from a girl aged 5-17 years with moderate ulcerative colitis.

This clone was seen more than once but under ten times. The chain links TRBV5-4 to TRBJ2-2; 8 bases agree with TRBD1. CDR1 is SGHNT, CDR2 YYREEE, per germline (reference sequence). V was pared by 6 bases and J by 2 bases, with 6 bases of the junction left unmatched. CDR3 length: 15 residues. CDR3 nucleotide sequence: TGTGCCAGCACCCCGACAGGGGATAACACCGGGGAGCTGTTTTTT. It translates to CASTPTGDNTGELFF.

This clone was detected only a few times. The chain recombines TRBV2 with TRBJ1-1, with no clear D. The CDR3 sequence is 12 residues long. V was shortened by 4 bases and J by 2 bases, with 5 bases between the two germline ends. Looked up from germline, CDR1 is SNHLY and CDR2 is FYNNEI. The CDR3 is CASSVINTEAFF. In nucleotides, the CDR3 is TGTGCCAGCAGTGTGATTAACACTGAAGCTTTCTTT.

The V gene is TRBV9, the J gene TRBJ1-5; D is perhaps TRBD1 (5 bases). CDR3 size: 14 residues. Germline CDR1 reads SGDLS; CDR2 reads YYNGEE. The V gene lost 0 bases and the J gene lost 2 bases, with 6 bases spanning the gap. The CDR3 here is CASSVEGGNQPQHF. The CDR3 bases are TGTGCCAGCAGCGTAGAAGGGGGCAATCAGCCCCAGCATTTT.

CDR3 in amino acids: CASSWDGGPGNTIYF. Here the CDR3 DNA reads TGCGCCAGCAGCTGGGATGGGGGCCCTGGAAACACCATATATTTT. This chain joins TRBV5-1 and TRBJ1-3; D is perhaps TRBD1 (6 bases). The CDR3 is made up of 15 amino acids. Germline CDR1 SGHRS, CDR2 YFSETQ. V lost 3 bases and J lost 2, with 12 bases in between.

This clone has only a few counts. The rearrangement uses TRBV5-4 and TRBJ2-7; 13 bases fit TRBD2. The CDR3 covers 17 residues. With V trimmed by 4 bases and J by 2 bases, 9 bases remained unmatched. Germline loops: CDR1 SGHNT, CDR2 YYREEE (reference sequence). The CDR3, as DNA: TGTGCCAGCAGCCCTCCACAACTAGCGGGAGGGCCCTACGAGCAGTACTTC. It yields the protein CASSPPQLAGGPYEQYF.

The J gene is TRBJ1-5, the V gene TRBV19; tentatively, D is TRBD1 (5 bases). The germline CDR1 and CDR2 sequences are LNHDA and SQIVND (reference sequence). This CDR3 region has 11 residues. V lost 9 bases and J 3 bases, leaving 6 bases between the germline ends. In DNA, the CDR3 is TGTGCCAGGGGGCACAATCAGCCCCAGCATTTT. It specifies CARGHNQPQHF.

This clone has a handful of counts. The V gene is TRBV19, the J gene TRBJ2-7, with TRBD1 matching 10 bases. The germline V gene has CDR1 LNHDA and CDR2 SQIVND (reference sequence). This CDR3 spans 14 amino acids. With 7 bases clipped from V and 6 bases from J, the junction kept 9 bases outside the gene matches. The CDR3 is CASTPTGGIFEQYF. The CDR3 DNA reads as TGTGCCAGTACCCCGACAGGGGGCATCTTCGAGCAGTACTTC.

This rearrangement joins TRBV28 to TRBJ1-1; no clear D gene. This CDR3 comprises 12 residues. Trimming removed 4 bases at V and 0 bases at J, with 3 bases between. Germline CDR1 is MDHEN and CDR2 is SYDVKM. The CDR3 reads CASSSMNTEAFF. The DNA of the CDR3 is TGTGCCAGCAGTTCCATGAACACTGAAGCTTTCTTT.

This clone was seen just once. This chain joins TRBV5-5 and TRBJ1-1; possibly TRBD1 for D (5 bases). Germline V gene lookup returns CDR1 SGHKS and CDR2 YYEKEE (reference sequence). Trimming pared 2 bases from V and 1 base from J, leaving 12 bases between. This CDR3 has 15 residues. The CDR3 DNA follows: TGTGCCAGCAGCTTCGGGGGTCCAGCGAACACTGAAGCTTTCTTT. It codes for CASSFGGPANTEAFF.

The rearrangement links TRBV30 to TRBJ2-5; 9 bases line up with TRBD1. Germline V gene lookup returns CDR1 GTSNPN and CDR2 SVGIG (reference sequence). The V and J ends lost 1 base and 2 bases, in that order; junction bases with no gene match: 2. The CDR3 loop spans 14 amino acids. CDR3: CAWSGDRVQETQYF. The CDR3 DNA reads TGTGCCTGGAGTGGGGACAGGGTACAAGAGACCCAGTACTTC.

A single count supports this clone. The chain combines TRBV18 with TRBJ1-2, with D possibly matching TRBD1 (5 bases). V shed 0 bases and J shed 8 bases, with 13 bases lying between them. The CDR3 covers 14 residues. Germline V gene lookup returns CDR1 KGHSH and CDR2 LQKENI. The CDR3 loop is CASSPPNLRDGYTF. CDR3 DNA: TGTGCCAGCTCACCACCCAATCTCAGGGACGGCTACACCTTC. The whole variable domain, remainder taken from reference TRBV18 and TRBJ1-2, is NAGVMQNPRHLVRRRGQEARLRCSPMKGHSHVYWYRQLPEEGLKFMVYLQKENIIDESGMPKERFSAEFPKEGPSILRIQQVVRGDSAAYFCASSPPNLRDGYTFGSGTRLTVV.

CDR3 residues: CASKASLGQGAPGYTF. The CDR3 DNA sequence: TGTGCCAGCAAAGCTTCTCTGGGACAGGGGGCGCCCGGCTACACCTTC. The rearrangement links TRBV6-4 to TRBJ1-2; 12 bases are a match to TRBD1. V dropped 7 bases and J dropped 8; count of bases not matched to a gene: 14. Germline V gene lookup returns CDR1 MRHNA and CDR2 SNTAGT. The CDR3 covers 16 residues.

In this sample, this clone turned up once. This chain links TRBV5-1 with TRBJ1-5, with 7 bases aligning to TRBD1. V was clipped by 7 bases and J by 4 bases; unmatched bases: 14. Germline V CDR1 and CDR2: SGHRS, YFSETQ. The CDR3 sequence is 16 residues long. CDR3 coding DNA: TGCGCCAGCCGACCAGGCCAGGGGGAGTGGAATCAGCCCCAGCATTTT. Its protein is CASRPGQGEWNQPQHF.

This clone was seen repeatedly, ten times or more. V and J are TRBV7-2 and TRBJ2-7, with 9 bases that match TRBD2. CDR3 length: 17 amino acids. CDR1 SGHTA and CDR2 FQGNSA come from the germline V gene. V shed 4 bases, J shed 1 base, and the junction held 11 bases outside the gene matches. The CDR3 loop is CASSSYTSGGQSYEQYF. The CDR3 DNA sequence: TGTGCCAGCAGCTCATACACCAGCGGGGGGCAATCCTACGAGCAGTACTTC.

This clone was seen a single time. This sequence joins TRBV30 and TRBJ2-1; D is unresolved. Germline lookup yields CDR1 GTSNPN and CDR2 SVGIG (reference sequence). The CDR3 loop spans 13 amino acids. Trimming took 1 base from V and 9 from J, leaving 13 bases between them. The chain's CDR3 is CAWSDTGFTEQFF. CDR3 coding DNA: TGTGCCTGGAGTGACACGGGTTTTACTGAGCAGTTCTTC.

The CDR3: CASSVAGPNEQFF. The CDR3 DNA sequence: TGTGCCAGCAGCGTAGCAGGACCCAATGAGCAGTTCTTC. The rearrangement links TRBV9 to TRBJ2-1, with D uncertain. V shed 0 bases and J shed 6 bases, with 7 bases lying between them. CDR1 and CDR2 from the germline V gene are SGDLS and YYNGEE. The CDR3 runs to 13 residues.

This sequence joins TRBV28 and TRBJ1-5; possible D gene TRBD1, 6 bases. Germline CDR1 and CDR2: MDHEN and SYDVKM. The CDR3 runs to 15 residues. V was trimmed by 3 bases and J by 4 bases, leaving 13 bases between them. The CDR3, as DNA: TGTGCCAGCAGTTTTTGGGGGGCTCAGAATCAGCCCCAGCATTTT. Protein: CASSFWGAQNQPQHF.

The genes are TRBV6-6 and TRBJ2-1; perhaps TRBD1 as D (5 bases). Trimming shortened V by 8 bases and J by 10 bases, and 9 bases separated the two germline ends. This CDR3 has 10 residues. CDR1 MNHNY and CDR2 SVGAGI come from the germline V gene (reference sequence). CDR3 DNA sequence: TGTGCCAGCGCGAACAGGGAGCAGTTCTTC. Translated, it gives CASANREQFF.

This sequence joins TRBV7-2 and TRBJ2-6; 8 bases map to TRBD1. The trim removed 5 bases at V and 1 base at J, leaving 13 bases unmatched. The germline V gene has CDR1 SGHTA and CDR2 FQGNSA. The CDR3 covers 19 residues. The CDR3: CASSPWTGSGASGANVLTF. The CDR3 nucleotides are TGTGCCAGCAGCCCCTGGACAGGGAGTGGAGCTTCTGGGGCCAACGTCCTGACTTTC.

This clone was detected a few times. This chain uses TRBV2 with TRBJ2-1; 7 positions agree with TRBD2. The germline V gene encodes CDR1 SNHLY and CDR2 FYNNEI. This CDR3 has 15 amino acids. V trimming: 4 bases; J trimming: 3 bases; junction bases outside the gene matches: 6. The CDR3 nucleotides read TGTGCCAGCAGTGCGACTAGCAGATACTACAATGAGCAGTTCTTC. Its protein product is CASSATSRYYNEQFF.

The chain combines TRBV7-9 with TRBJ1-5, with D perhaps matching TRBD1 (5 bases). Germline CDR1 and CDR2: SEHNR and FQNEAQ (reference sequence). There are 13 residues in the CDR3. V was pared by 5 bases and J by 7 bases, with 12 bases between. Here the CDR3 reads CASSPGTRQPQHF. The CDR3 coding sequence is TGTGCCAGCAGCCCAGGGACGCGGCAGCCCCAGCATTTT.

The chain employs TRBV5-1 and TRBJ1-4, with unresolved D. Trimming removed 0 bases from V and 0 bases from J, with 3 bases in between. The germline V gene encodes CDR1 SGHRS and CDR2 YFSETQ. This CDR3 comprises 14 residues. CDR3 bases: TGCGCCAGCAGCTTGGGAGCAACTAATGAAAAACTGTTTTTT. Its protein is CASSLGATNEKLFF.